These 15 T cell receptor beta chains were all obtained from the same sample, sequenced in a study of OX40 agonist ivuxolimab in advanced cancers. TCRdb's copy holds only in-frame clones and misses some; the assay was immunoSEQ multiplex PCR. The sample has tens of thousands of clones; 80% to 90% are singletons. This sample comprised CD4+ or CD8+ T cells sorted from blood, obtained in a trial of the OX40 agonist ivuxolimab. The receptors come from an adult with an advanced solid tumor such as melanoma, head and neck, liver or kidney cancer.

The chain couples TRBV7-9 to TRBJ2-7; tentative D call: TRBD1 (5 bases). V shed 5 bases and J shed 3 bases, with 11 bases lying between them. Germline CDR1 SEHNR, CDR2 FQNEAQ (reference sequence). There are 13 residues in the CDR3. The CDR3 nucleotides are TGTGCCAGCAGCCCACGCAGGGTCTACGAGCAGTACTTC. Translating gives CASSPRRVYEQYF.

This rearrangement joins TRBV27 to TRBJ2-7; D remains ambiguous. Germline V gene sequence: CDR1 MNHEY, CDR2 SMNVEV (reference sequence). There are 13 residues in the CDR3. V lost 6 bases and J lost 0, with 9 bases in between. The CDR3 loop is CASSKGSSYEQYF. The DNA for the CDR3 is TGTGCCAGCAGCAAGGGAAGCTCCTACGAGCAGTACTTC.

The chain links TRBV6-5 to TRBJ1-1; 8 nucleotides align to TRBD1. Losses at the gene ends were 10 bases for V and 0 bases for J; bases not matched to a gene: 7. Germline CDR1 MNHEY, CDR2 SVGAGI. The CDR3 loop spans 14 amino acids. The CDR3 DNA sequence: TGTGCCACTAGTCCGACAGGGGTGAACACTGAAGCTTTCTTT. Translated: CATSPTGVNTEAFF.

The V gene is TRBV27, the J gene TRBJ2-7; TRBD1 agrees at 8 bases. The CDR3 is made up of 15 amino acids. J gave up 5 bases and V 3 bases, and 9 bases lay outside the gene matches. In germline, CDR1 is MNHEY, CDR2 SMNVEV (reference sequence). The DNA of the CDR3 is TGTGCCAGCAGTTTGGGGCAGGGGGCCTTCCACGAGCAGTACTTC. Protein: CASSLGQGAFHEQYF.

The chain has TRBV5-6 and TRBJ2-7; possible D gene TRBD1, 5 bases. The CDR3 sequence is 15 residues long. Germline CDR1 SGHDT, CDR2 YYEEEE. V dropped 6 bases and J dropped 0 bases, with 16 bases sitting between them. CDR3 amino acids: CASNLQTAYSYEQYF. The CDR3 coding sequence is TGTGCCAGCAACCTGCAGACAGCCTACTCCTACGAGCAGTACTTC.

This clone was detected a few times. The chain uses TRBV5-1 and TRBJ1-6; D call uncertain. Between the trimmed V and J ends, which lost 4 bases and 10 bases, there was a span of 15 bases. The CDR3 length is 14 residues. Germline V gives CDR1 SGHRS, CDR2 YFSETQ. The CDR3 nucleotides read TGCGCCAGCAGCCTGGCCACGGAGGACTCACCCCTCCACTTT. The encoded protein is CASSLATEDSPLHF.

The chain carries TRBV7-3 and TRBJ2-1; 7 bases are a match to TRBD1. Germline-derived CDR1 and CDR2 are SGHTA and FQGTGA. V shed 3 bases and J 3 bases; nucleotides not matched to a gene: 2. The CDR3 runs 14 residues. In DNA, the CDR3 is TGTGCCAGCAGCTTGGCAGGGGGCTACAATGAGCAGTTCTTC. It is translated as CASSLAGGYNEQFF.

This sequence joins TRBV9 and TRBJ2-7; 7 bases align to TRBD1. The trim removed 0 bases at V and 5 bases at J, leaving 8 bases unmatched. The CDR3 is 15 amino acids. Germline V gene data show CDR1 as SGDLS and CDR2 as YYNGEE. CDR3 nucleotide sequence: TGTGCCAGCAGCGTAGAAAGACAGGGTGGCGACGAGCAGTACTTC. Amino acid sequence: CASSVERQGGDEQYF.

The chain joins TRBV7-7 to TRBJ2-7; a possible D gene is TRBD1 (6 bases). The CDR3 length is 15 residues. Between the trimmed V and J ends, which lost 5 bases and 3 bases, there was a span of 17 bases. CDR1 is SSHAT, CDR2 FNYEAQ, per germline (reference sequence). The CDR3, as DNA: TGTGCCAGCAGCCTCGGTGGGACATCAGGCTACGAGCAGTACTTC. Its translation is CASSLGGTSGYEQYF.

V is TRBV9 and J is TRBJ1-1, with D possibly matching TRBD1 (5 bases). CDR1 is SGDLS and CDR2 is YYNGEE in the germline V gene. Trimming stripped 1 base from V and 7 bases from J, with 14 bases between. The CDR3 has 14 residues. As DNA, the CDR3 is TGTGCCAGCAGCGTAAGGGCAGGGTCGGATGAAGCTTTCTTT. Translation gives CASSVRAGSDEAFF.

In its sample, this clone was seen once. In DNA form, the CDR3 reads TGTGCCAGCAGCTTAGAGCGGGGGCCCTCCTACAATGAGCAGTTCTTC. This translates into CASSLERGPSYNEQFF. The V and J genes are TRBV7-6 and TRBJ2-1; 8 nucleotides match TRBD2. Unmatched junction bases numbered 2, after V lost 1 base and J lost 0 bases. This CDR3 spans 16 amino acids. Germline CDR1 reads SGHVS; CDR2 reads FNYEAQ.

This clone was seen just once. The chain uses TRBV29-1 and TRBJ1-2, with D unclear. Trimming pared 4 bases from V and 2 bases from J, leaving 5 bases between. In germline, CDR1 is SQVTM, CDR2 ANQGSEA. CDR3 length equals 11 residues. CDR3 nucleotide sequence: TGCAGCGTTGCAGGAAACTATGGCTACACCTTC. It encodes CSVAGNYGYTF.

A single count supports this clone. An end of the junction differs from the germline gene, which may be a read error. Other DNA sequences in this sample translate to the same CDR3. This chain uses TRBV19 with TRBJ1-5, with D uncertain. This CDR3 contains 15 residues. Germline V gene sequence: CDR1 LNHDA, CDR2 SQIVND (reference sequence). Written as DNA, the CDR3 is TGTGCCAGTAGTACTTCGGACGGGAGCAATCAGCCCCAGCACTTT. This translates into CASSTSDGSNQPQHF. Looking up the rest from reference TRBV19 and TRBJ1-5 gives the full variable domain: DGGITQSPKYLFRKEGQNVTLSCEQNLNHDAMYWYRQDPGQGLRLIYYSQIVNDFQKGDIAEGYSVSREKKESFPLTVTSAQKNPTAFYLCASSTSDGSNQPQHFGDGTRLSIL.

The CDR3 spells CASSLSDNLYEQYF. In DNA, the CDR3 is TGTGCCAGCAGTTTATCGGACAACCTCTACGAGCAGTACTTC. The rearrangement uses TRBV27 and TRBJ2-7; maybe TRBD1 (5 bases). V shed 0 bases and J shed 3 bases, with 9 bases lying between them. The CDR3 is made up of 14 amino acids. Germline V lookup: CDR1 MNHEY, CDR2 SMNVEV (reference sequence).

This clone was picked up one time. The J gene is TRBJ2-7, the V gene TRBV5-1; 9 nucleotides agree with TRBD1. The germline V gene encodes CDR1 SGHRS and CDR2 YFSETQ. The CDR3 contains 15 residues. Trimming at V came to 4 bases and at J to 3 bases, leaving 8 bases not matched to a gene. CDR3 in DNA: TGCGCCAGCAGCGGCGGGACAGGGTTTCTCTACGAGCAGTACTTC. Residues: CASSGGTGFLYEQYF.